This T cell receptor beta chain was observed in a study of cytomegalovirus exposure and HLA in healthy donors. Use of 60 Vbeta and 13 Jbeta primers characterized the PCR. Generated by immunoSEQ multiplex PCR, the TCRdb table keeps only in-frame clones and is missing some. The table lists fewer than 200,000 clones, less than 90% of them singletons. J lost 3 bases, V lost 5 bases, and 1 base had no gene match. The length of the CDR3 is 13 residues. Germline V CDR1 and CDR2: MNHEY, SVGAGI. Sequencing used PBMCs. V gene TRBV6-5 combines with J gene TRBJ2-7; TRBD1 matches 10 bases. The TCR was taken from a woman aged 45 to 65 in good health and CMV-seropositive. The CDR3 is CASSRDRGYEQYF. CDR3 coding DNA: TGTGCCAGCAGTAGGGACAGGGGCTACGAGCAGTACTTC.